The 26 T cell receptor beta chains below come from one sample, sequenced in a study of blood T cells in healthy people across ages. Together with a sample-barcoded 5' primer, a J-beta primer mix was included in a second PCR lasting 7 to 11 cycles. TCRdb re-analysed the 5' RACE reads in MiXCR, keeping a single row per CDR3 protein. The sample records 700,000 to 850,000 distinct CDR3 sequences, 40% to 65% being singletons. The source material was blood. Receptors originate from an older man in good health.

V usage is TRBV18 and J usage is TRBJ2-3; D is perhaps TRBD2 (5 bases). Germline CDR1 is KGHSH and CDR2 is LQKENI. The CDR3 runs to 13 residues. The ends were cut back, 4 bases at V and 6 bases at J, with 11 bases in the middle. The CDR3 spells CASSRIGGDTQYF. CDR3 in DNA: TGTGCCAGCTCACGCATAGGCGGGGATACGCAGTATTTT.

V gene TRBV6-5 combines with J gene TRBJ1-2, with 11 bases fitting TRBD1. Germline assignment: CDR1 MNHEY and CDR2 SVGAGI. This CDR3 contains 16 residues. The V and J ends lost 3 bases and 4 bases, in that order; junction bases with no gene match: 7. The CDR3 protein is CASSYSRTGGVYGYTF. CDR3 in DNA: TGTGCCAGCAGTTATTCCCGGACAGGGGGCGTCTATGGCTACACCTTC.

The genes are TRBV7-2 and TRBJ2-1; 10 nucleotides agree with TRBD2. The CDR3 spans 16 residues. Trimming took 5 bases from V and 6 from J; bases not matched to a gene: 10. CDR1 is SGHTA and CDR2 is FQGNSA in the germline V gene. Here the CDR3 DNA reads TGTGCCAGCAGCCATCGGACTAGCGGTATTGGCAATGAGCAGTTCTTC. Translation: CASSHRTSGIGNEQFF.

The J gene is TRBJ2-5, the V gene TRBV20-1; TRBD2 aligns across 9 bases. V lost 6 bases, J lost 5 bases, and 7 bases stayed unmatched. Germline CDR1 is DFQATT and CDR2 is SNEGSKA (reference sequence). The CDR3 sequence is 13 residues long. The CDR3 nucleotides are TGCAGTGCCGAGCGGGAGGCGAGGGAGACCCAGTACTTC. Translated, it gives CSAEREARETQYF.

The chain combines TRBV11-1 with TRBJ2-1; TRBD2 matches at 12 bases. Trimming took 3 bases from V and 7 from J; bases not matched to a gene: 7. Germline CDR1 reads SGHAT; CDR2 reads FQDESV (reference sequence). The CDR3 is made up of 16 amino acids. This CDR3 reads CASSFRLAGVGNEQFF. CDR3 DNA: TGTGCCAGCAGCTTCAGACTAGCGGGAGTGGGGAATGAGCAGTTCTTC.

The chain joins TRBV7-9 to TRBJ2-4, with TRBD2 matching over 11 bases. There are 14 residues in the CDR3. V gave up 10 bases and J gave up 13 bases; unmatched junction bases: 15. The germline V gene has CDR1 SEHNR and CDR2 FQNEAQ (reference sequence). The CDR3 sequence: CATGTSGTPWEQYF. CDR3 in DNA: TGTGCCACCGGGACTAGCGGAACCCCTTGGGAGCAGTACTTC.

The DNA of the CDR3 is TGTGCCACCAGTGATGCGGGATTGGAGACCCAGTACTTC. Translated: CATSDAGLETQYF. The chain is built from TRBV24-1 and TRBJ2-5; a possible D gene is TRBD2 (6 bases). V was cut by 3 bases and J by 5 bases, with 9 bases left in between. The CDR3 covers 13 residues. CDR1 is KGHDR and CDR2 is SFDVKD in the germline V gene.

The V and J genes are TRBV28 and TRBJ1-1; 11 positions agree with TRBD1. With 4 bases clipped from V and 4 bases from J, the junction kept 5 bases outside the gene matches. The germline V gene encodes CDR1 MDHEN and CDR2 SYDVKM. The CDR3 length is 15 residues. In nucleotides, the CDR3 is TGTGCCAGCAGTTACTTGGACAGGGGGCTCACTGAAGCTTTCTTT. Amino acids: CASSYLDRGLTEAFF. Together with reference TRBV28 and TRBJ1-1, the CDR3 gives the full variable domain: DVKVTQSSRYLVKRTGEKVFLECVQDMDHENMFWYRQDPGLGLRLIYFSYDVKMKEKGDIPEGYSVSREKKERFSLILESASTNQTSMYLCASSYLDRGLTEAFFGQGTRLTVV.

As regards this clonotype: This could be a read error, since a much larger clone is one nucleotide away. The chain combines TRBV29-1 with TRBJ2-4, with a tentative D call TRBD1 (6 bases). TRBJ2-5 matches the DNA end more closely, so the J call is doubtful. Germline CDR1 SQVTM, CDR2 ANQGSEA. The CDR3 covers 12 residues. The CDR3: CSLYRGSGTQYF. CDR3 nucleotide sequence: TGCAGCCTCTATAGGGGGTCAGGGACCCAGTACTTC.

The chain uses TRBV3-1 and TRBJ2-7; unclear D gene. Germline V gene data show CDR1 as LGHDT and CDR2 as YNNKEL (reference sequence). The CDR3 covers 13 residues. Trimming took off 1 base at V and 0 bases at J, with 4 bases between the two ends. The chain's CDR3 is CASSQVFSYEQYF. The CDR3 region has the DNA TGTGCCAGCAGCCAAGTTTTCTCCTACGAGCAGTACTTC.

The V gene is TRBV5-6, the J gene TRBJ2-2; TRBD2 is a possible D gene (5 bases). The CDR3 contains 15 residues. Trimming removed 0 bases from V and 4 bases from J, with 10 bases in between. Germline assignment: CDR1 SGHDT and CDR2 YYEEEE. The DNA for the CDR3 is TGTGCCAGCAGCTTGGATCAACGGGGCACCGGGGAGCTGTTTTTT. The encoded protein is CASSLDQRGTGELFF. The entire variable domain, with the rest obtained from reference TRBV5-6 and TRBJ2-2, is as follows: DAGVTQSPTHLIKTRGQQVTLRCSPKSGHDTVSWYQQALGQGPQFIFQYYEEEERQRGNFPDRFSGHQFPNYSSELNVNALLLGDSALYLCASSLDQRGTGELFFGEGSRLTVL.

J is TRBJ2-5 and V is TRBV9; D is possibly TRBD2 (6 bases). The CDR3 is 14 amino acids. Germline V gene data show CDR1 as SGDLS and CDR2 as YYNGEE. V lost 3 bases and J 5 bases, leaving 14 bases between the germline ends. The CDR3 DNA follows: TGTGCCAGCAGCGCCGGAGGGTTTTCGGAGACCCAGTACTTC. Its translation is CASSAGGFSETQYF.

To note about this clonotype: Being one base from a much bigger clone, this may be a read error. The chain carries TRBV7-2 and TRBJ2-3; the D gene is possibly TRBD2 (5 bases). V gave up 9 bases and J gave up 1 base, with 5 bases separating them. CDR1 is SGHTA, CDR2 FQGNSA, per germline. CDR3 size: 11 residues. CDR3 in amino acids: CAREGTDTQYF. CDR3 DNA sequence: TGTGCCAGGGAGGGCACAGATACGCAGTATTTT.

This clonotype was seen a single time. The chain's CDR3 is CASSKRSPTLDTQYF. DNA of the CDR3: TGTGCCAGCAGCAAGAGGTCCCCGACACTGGATACGCAGTATTTT. The chain employs TRBV2 and TRBJ2-3; D is uncertain. Germline V gene lookup returns CDR1 SNHLY and CDR2 FYNNEI. The CDR3 runs to 15 residues. The ends were cut back, 6 bases at V and 6 bases at J, with 19 bases in the middle.

This clonotype was recorded a few times. The chain recombines TRBV28 with TRBJ2-5; TRBD2 matches 8 bases. The CDR3 is 15 amino acids. Germline-derived CDR1 and CDR2 are MDHEN and SYDVKM. After removal of 5 bases from V and 4 bases from J, the junction contained 9 bases not matched to a gene. The CDR3 is CASSQAGGIRETQYF. DNA for the CDR3: TGTGCCAGCAGTCAGGCGGGGGGCATTCGAGAGACCCAGTACTTC.

Only a few counts were recorded for this clonotype. The chain recombines TRBV24-1 with TRBJ1-2; tentative D call: TRBD1 (5 bases). The CDR3 has 14 amino acids. The V end lost 3 bases, the J end lost 4 bases, and 11 bases lay between the germline ends. The germline V gene encodes CDR1 KGHDR and CDR2 SFDVKD. The CDR3 bases are TGTGCCACCAGTGATACCGGACAATTCTATGGCTACACCTTC. Translated, it gives CATSDTGQFYGYTF.

A single count supports this clonotype. The CDR3 is CASSLWRAYNTGELFF. DNA of the CDR3: TGCGCCAGCAGCTTGTGGCGGGCGTATAACACCGGGGAGCTGTTTTTT. The V and J genes are TRBV5-1 and TRBJ2-2, with D possibly being TRBD2 (5 bases). This CDR3 region has 16 residues. CDR1 SGHRS and CDR2 YFSETQ come from the germline V gene. Deletions cut 1 base from V and 2 bases from J, with 12 bases between.

The table lists this clonotype with a few counts. The gene calls are TRBV14 and TRBJ2-7, with D perhaps TRBD2 (5 bases). This CDR3 contains 13 residues. CDR1 and CDR2 from the germline V gene are SGHDN and FVKESK. V shed 6 bases and J shed 2 bases, with 11 bases lying between them. The CDR3 region has the DNA TGTGCCAGCAGTCCGGGAATACCCTACGAGCAGTACTTC. This translates into CASSPGIPYEQYF. The complete variable domain, with remaining parts taken from reference TRBV14 and TRBJ2-7, reads EAGVTQFPSHSVIEKGQTVTLRCDPISGHDNLYWYRRVMGKEIKFLLHFVKESKQDESGMPNNRFLAERTGGTYSTLKVQPAELEDSGVYFCASSPGIPYEQYFGPGTRLTVT.

The J gene is TRBJ2-7, the V gene TRBV5-1; TRBD2 agrees at 12 bases. CDR3 length equals 17 residues. V trimming: 4 bases; J trimming: 5 bases; junction bases outside the gene matches: 13. The germline gives CDR1 SGHRS, CDR2 YFSETQ. The CDR3 loop reads CASSLESGLAGTHEQYF. For the CDR3, the DNA is TGCGCCAGCAGCCTGGAGAGCGGACTAGCGGGAACCCACGAGCAGTACTTC.

The genes are TRBV2 and TRBJ2-3; tentatively, D is TRBD1 or TRBD2 (6 bases each). Germline V gene lookup returns CDR1 SNHLY and CDR2 FYNNEI. The V gene lost 8 bases and the J gene lost 3 bases, with 18 bases spanning the gap. The CDR3 runs 15 residues. The CDR3 is CASHPMGAGTDTQYF. As DNA, the CDR3 is TGTGCCAGCCACCCTATGGGGGCGGGAACAGATACGCAGTATTTT.

This clonotype was counted between two and nine times. Just one base apart from a much larger clone, this may be a read error. The rearrangement links TRBV5-1 to TRBJ2-7, with TRBD2 as a possible D gene (5 bases). Germline lookup yields CDR1 SGHRS and CDR2 YFSETQ. This CDR3 spans 15 amino acids. With 4 bases removed from V and 3 bases from J, the gap between germline ends came to 17 bases. The CDR3 here is CASSRGEGGNYEQYF. The CDR3, as DNA: TGCGCCAGCAGCCGGGGTGAGGGCGGCAACTACGAGCAGTACTTC.

The genes are TRBV20-1 and TRBJ1-4; weak D call: TRBD1 (5 bases). The CDR3 spans 15 residues. Per germline, CDR1 DFQATT and CDR2 SNEGSKA (reference sequence). V dropped 5 bases and J dropped 3 bases, with 16 bases sitting between them. The CDR3 here is CSAAGGEGSNEKLFF. CDR3 nucleotide sequence: TGCAGTGCTGCCGGGGGGGAGGGCTCTAATGAAAAACTGTTTTTT.

The chain uses TRBV29-1 and TRBJ1-2; no clear D gene. The CDR3 runs to 14 residues. CDR1 SQVTM and CDR2 ANQGSEA come from the germline V gene. The ends were cut back, 7 bases at V and 4 bases at J, with 19 bases in the middle. CDR3: CSASVPWSGYGYTF. CDR3 bases: TGCAGCGCTTCAGTTCCCTGGTCAGGCTATGGCTACACCTTC.

This clonotype has more than one count but fewer than ten. The J gene is TRBJ2-1, the V gene TRBV4-1; TRBD1 matches at 12 bases. The CDR3 length is 16 residues. CDR1 is MGHRA and CDR2 is YSYEKL in the germline V gene. Trimming at V came to 1 base and at J to 12 bases, leaving 10 bases not matched to a gene. The CDR3 nucleotides read TGCGCCAGCAGCCAAGTCTCCGGGACAGGGGGCGGTGGGCAGTTCTTC. The encoded protein is CASSQVSGTGGGGQFF.

This clonotype was counted between two and nine times. The chain employs TRBV5-1 and TRBJ2-1, with 13 bases lining up with TRBD2. V was pared by 4 bases and J by 3 bases, with 7 bases of the junction left unmatched. The CDR3 spans 17 residues. Per germline, CDR1 SGHRS and CDR2 YFSETQ. CDR3 protein: CASSPGTSGAFYNEQFF. The CDR3 coding sequence is TGCGCCAGCAGCCCCGGGACTAGCGGGGCGTTCTACAATGAGCAGTTCTTC.

Turning to this clonotype: Mismatch with germline at one junction end may stem from a read error. The gene calls are TRBV6-2 or TRBV6-3 and TRBJ2-1, with D uncertain. The CDR3 loop spans 14 amino acids. The germline V gene has CDR1 MNHEY and CDR2 SVGEGT. The CDR3 sequence: CASSQKLGYSEQFF. CDR3 nucleotides: TGTGCCAGCAGTCAGAAGCTGGGTTACAGTGAGCAGTTCTTC.